This T cell receptor (beta chain) was obtained from a study of chemoradiotherapy in HPV16-positive cancers. TCRdb's table, derived via immunoSEQ multiplex PCR, lists solely in-frame clones and lacks some. This sample has fewer than 30,000 clones, with roughly 95% found just once. Trimming removed 6 bases from V and 0 bases from J, with 12 bases in between. The germline gives CDR1 MNHNY, CDR2 SVGAGI (reference sequence). The CDR3 has 15 amino acids. This TCR derives from a human donor with HPV-associated anogenital cancer. The chain combines TRBV6-6 with TRBJ1-3; tentative D call: TRBD1 (5 bases). The sample was acquired from a patient who underwent chemoradiotherapy. This CDR3 is CASSPTDSSGNTIYF. CDR3 nucleotide sequence: TGTGCCAGCAGCCCGACAGACAGCTCTGGAAACACCATATATTTT.